The present entry profiles one TCR beta chain with its context. The antigen remains unidentified. From the 5' RACE reads, TCRdb called clonotypes with MiXCR, one entry per CDR3 protein. The sample lists around 480,000 distinct CDR3 sequences; approximately 17% were seen once. The data belong to a study of CD8 T cells in ankylosing spondylitis. Regarding the study as a whole: Typical of ankylosing spondylitis blood, it appeared, was a TCR beta motif of about eight highly homologous variants.

Unmatched junction bases numbered 4, after V lost 1 base and J lost 8 bases. The CDR3 consists of 14 residues. CDR1 is SEHNR, CDR2 FQNEAQ, per germline (reference sequence). This chain connects TRBV7-9 to TRBJ2-1; 8 bases fit TRBD1. The clonotype originates from a male donor with ankylosing spondylitis. Sample: blood, either unsorted or a sorted T cell fraction (not recorded which). The CDR3 coding sequence is TGTGCCAGCAGCTTAGGACAGGGGATCGATGAGCAGTTCTTC. This gives the protein CASSLGQGIDEQFF.